This T cell receptor (beta chain) was identified in a study of radiotherapy plus CTLA-4 blockade in lung cancer. Overall study: An objective response was seen in about a sixth of patients, and disease control in 31%. Study results and limitations: Reports state that early shifts in blood T cell clones, with interferon-beta, best predicted response. Clones of tumor-derived TCRs expanded in blood after radiotherapy plus ipilimumab.

This clone was detected only a few times. Antigen unknown. Focal radiation was given together with CTLA-4 blockade (ipilimumab) to patients with chemo-refractory metastatic non-small-cell lung cancer. Libraries were prepared by immunoSEQ multiplex PCR; TCRdb keeps only in-frame clonotypes and omits some of them. The sample records about 45,000 clones, roughly four fifths being singletons. This receptor was identified in a human donor with non-small cell lung cancer who had stable disease on radiotherapy plus ipilimumab. The sequencing here drew on peripheral blood, taken from a patient treated with radiotherapy plus ipilimumab.

The CDR3 is CASSADRGGQPQHF. CDR3 in DNA: TGTGCCAGCAGTGCCGACAGGGGGGGACAGCCCCAGCATTTT. The chain employs TRBV6-5 and TRBJ1-5, with 9 nucleotides matching TRBD1. The CDR3 runs to 14 residues. Germline CDR1 is MNHEY and CDR2 is SVGAGI. The V segment lost 5 bases and the J segment 7 bases; nucleotides outside the gene matches: 6.